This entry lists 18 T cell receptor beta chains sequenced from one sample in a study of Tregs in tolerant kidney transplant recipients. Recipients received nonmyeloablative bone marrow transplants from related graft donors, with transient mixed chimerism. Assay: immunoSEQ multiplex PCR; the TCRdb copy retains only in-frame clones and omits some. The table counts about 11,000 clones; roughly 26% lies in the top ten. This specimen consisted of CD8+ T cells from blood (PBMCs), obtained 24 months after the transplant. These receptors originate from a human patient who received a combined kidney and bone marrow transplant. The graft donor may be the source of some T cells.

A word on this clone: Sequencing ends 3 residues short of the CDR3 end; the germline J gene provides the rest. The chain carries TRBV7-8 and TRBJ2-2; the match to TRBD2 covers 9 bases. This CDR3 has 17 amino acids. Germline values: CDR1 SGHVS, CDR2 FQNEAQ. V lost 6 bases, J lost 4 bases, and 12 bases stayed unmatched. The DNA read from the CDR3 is TGTGCCAGCAGGCTTCCGGCGGGAGGGATTAGCACCGGGGAG. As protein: CASRLPAGGISTGE. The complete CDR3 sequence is CASRLPAGGISTGELFF. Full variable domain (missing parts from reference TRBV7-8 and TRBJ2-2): GAGVSQSPRYKVAKRGQDVALRCDPISGHVSLFWYQQALGQGPEFLTYFQNEAQLDKSGLPSDRFFAERPEGSVSTLKIQRTQQEDSAVYLCASRLPAGGISTGELFFGEGSRLTVL.

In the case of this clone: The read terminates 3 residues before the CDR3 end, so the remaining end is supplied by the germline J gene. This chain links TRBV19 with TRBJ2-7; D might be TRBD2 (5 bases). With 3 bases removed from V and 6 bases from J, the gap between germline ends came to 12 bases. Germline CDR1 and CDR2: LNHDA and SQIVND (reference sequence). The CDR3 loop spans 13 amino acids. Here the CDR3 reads CASSILANAEQYF. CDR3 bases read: TGTGCCAGTAGTATCCTAGCCAATGCCGAG.

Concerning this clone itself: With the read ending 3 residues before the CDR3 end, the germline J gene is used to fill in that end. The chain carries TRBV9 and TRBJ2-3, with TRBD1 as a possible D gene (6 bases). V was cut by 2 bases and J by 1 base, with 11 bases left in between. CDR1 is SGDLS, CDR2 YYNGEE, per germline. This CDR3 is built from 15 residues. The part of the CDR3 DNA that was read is TGTGCCAGCAGCGTCGGACAGTTTGGCACAGATACG. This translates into CASSVGQFGTDT. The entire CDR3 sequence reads CASSVGQFGTDTQYF.

CDR3 residues: CASSLEQAYEQYF. The sequenced CDR3 bases are TGTGCCAGCAGCTTAGAACAGGCCTACGAG. V usage is TRBV11-2 and J usage is TRBJ2-7; TRBD1 is a possible D gene (5 bases). The read ends 3 residues shy of where the CDR3 ends; the end is completed using the germline J gene. Trimming pared 0 bases from V and 2 bases from J, leaving 5 bases between. CDR1 SGHAT and CDR2 FQNNGV come from the germline V gene. The CDR3 length is 13 residues. The full variable domain, its missing parts supplied by reference TRBV11-2 and TRBJ2-7, is EAGVAQSPRYKIIEKRQSVAFWCNPISGHATLYWYQQILGQGPKLLIQFQNNGVVDDSQLPKDRFSAERLKGVDSTLKIQPAKLEDSAVYLCASSLEQAYEQYFGPGTRLTVT.

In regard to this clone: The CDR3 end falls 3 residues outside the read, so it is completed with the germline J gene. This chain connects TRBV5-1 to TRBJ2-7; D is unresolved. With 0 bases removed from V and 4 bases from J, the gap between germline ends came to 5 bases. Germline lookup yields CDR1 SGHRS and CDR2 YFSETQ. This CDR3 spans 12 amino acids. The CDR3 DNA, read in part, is TGCGCCAGCAGCTTGGAACAATACGAG. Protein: CASSLEQYE. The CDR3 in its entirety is CASSLEQYEQYF.

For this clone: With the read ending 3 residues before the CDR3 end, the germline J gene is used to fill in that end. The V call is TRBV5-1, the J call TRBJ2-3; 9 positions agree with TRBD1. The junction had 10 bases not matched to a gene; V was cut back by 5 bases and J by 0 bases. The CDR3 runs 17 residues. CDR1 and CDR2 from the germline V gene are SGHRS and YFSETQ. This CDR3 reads CASSGQGLASSTDTQYF. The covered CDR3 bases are TGCGCCAGCAGTGGACAGGGGCTAGCGAGTAGCACAGATACG.

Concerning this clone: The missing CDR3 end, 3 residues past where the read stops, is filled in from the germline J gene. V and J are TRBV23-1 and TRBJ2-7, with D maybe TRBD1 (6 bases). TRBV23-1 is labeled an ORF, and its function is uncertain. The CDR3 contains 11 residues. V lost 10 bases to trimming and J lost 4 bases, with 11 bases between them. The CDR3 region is CATLDSYEQYF. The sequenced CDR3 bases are TGCGCCACACTGGACAGTTACGAG.

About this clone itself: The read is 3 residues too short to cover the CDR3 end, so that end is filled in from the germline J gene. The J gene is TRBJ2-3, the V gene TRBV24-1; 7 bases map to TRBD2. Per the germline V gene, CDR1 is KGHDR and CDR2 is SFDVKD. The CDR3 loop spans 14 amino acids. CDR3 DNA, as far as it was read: TGTGCCACCAGTGATTGGGACCTCGGGGGGACG. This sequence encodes CATSDWDLGGT. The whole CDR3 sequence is CATSDWDLGGTQYF.

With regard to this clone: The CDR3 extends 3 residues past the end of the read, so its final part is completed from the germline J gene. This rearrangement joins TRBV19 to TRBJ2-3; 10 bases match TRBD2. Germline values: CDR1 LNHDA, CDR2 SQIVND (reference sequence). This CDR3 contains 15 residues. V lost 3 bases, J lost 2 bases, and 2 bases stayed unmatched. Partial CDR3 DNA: TGTGCCAGTAGTATGACTAGCGGGTTCACAGATACG. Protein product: CASSMTSGFTDT. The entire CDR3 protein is CASSMTSGFTDTQYF.

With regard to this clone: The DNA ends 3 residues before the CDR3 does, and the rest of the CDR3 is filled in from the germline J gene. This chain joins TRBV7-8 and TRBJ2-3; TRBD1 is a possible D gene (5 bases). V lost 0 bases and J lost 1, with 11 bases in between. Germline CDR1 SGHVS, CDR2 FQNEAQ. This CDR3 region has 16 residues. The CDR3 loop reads CASSLAATVGTDTQYF. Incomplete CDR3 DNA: TGTGCCAGCAGCTTAGCGGCGACAGTCGGCACAGATACG.

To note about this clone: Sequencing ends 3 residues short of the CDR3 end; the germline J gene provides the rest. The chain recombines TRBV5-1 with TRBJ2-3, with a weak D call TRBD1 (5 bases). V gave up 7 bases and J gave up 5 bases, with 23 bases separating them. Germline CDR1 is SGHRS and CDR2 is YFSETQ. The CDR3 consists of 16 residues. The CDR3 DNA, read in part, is TGCGCCAGCGGTAACAGGCCAGAGATGGGAAAAGATACG. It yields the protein CASGNRPEMGKDT. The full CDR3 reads CASGNRPEMGKDTQYF.

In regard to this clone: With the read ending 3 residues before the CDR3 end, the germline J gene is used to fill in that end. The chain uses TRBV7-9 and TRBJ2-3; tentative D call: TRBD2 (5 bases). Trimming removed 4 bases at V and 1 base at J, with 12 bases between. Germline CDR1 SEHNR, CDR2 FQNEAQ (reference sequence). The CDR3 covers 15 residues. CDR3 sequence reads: CASSSWTLGTDTQYF. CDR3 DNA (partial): TGTGCCAGCAGCTCTTGGACTCTCGGCACAGATACG.

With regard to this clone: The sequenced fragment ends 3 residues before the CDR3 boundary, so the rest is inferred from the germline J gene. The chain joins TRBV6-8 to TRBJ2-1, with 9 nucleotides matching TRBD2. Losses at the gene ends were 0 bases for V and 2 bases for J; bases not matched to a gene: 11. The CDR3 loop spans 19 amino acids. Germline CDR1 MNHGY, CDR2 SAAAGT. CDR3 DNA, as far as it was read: TGTGCCAGCAGTTACTCTGGACTAGCGACGGAGTTCCCCTACAATGAG. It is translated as CASSYSGLATEFPYNE. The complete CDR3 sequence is CASSYSGLATEFPYNEQFF.

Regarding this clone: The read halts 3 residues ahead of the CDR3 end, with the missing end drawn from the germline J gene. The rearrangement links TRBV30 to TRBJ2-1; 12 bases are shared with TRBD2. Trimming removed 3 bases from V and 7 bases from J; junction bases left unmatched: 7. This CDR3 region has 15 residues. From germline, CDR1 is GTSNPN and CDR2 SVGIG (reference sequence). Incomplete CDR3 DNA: TGTGCCTGGAGCCTAGCGGGAGGGCCGGGAAATGAG. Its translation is CAWSLAGGPGNE. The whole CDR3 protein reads CAWSLAGGPGNEQFF.

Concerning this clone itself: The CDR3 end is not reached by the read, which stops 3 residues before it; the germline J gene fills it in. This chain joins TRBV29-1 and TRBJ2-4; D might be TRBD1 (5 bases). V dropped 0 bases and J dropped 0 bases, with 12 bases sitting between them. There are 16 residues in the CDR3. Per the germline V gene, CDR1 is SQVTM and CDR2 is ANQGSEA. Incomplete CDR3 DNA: TGCAGCGTTGAAGAAGGGGTCAGTCGAGCCAAAAACATT. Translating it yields CSVEEGVSRAKNI. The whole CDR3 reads CSVEEGVSRAKNIQYF. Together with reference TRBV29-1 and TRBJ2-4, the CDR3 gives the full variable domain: SAVISQKPSRDICQRGTSLTIQCQVDSQVTMMFWYRQQPGQSLTLIATANQGSEATYESGFVIDKFPISRPNLTFSTLTVSNMSPEDSSIYLCSVEEGVSRAKNIQYFGAGTRLSVL.

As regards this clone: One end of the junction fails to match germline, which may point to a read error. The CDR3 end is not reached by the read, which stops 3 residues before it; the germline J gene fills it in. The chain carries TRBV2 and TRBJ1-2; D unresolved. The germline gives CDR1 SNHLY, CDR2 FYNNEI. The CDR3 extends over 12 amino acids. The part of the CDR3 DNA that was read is TGTGCCAGCAATTCAGATAACCATGGC. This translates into CASNSDNHG. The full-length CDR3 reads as CASNSDNHGYTF. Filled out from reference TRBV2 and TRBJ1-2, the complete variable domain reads EPEVTQTPSHQVTQMGQEVILRCVPISNHLYFYWYRQILGQKVEFLVSFYNNEISEKSEIFDDQFSVERPDGSNFTLKIRSTKLEDSAMYFCASNSDNHGYTFGSGTRLTVV.

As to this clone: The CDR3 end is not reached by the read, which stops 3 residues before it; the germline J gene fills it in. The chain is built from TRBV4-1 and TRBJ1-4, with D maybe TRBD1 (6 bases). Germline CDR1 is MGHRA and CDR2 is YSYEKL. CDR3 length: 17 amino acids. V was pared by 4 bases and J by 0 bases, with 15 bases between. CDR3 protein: CASSPSGGGATNEKLFF. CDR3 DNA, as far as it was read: TGCGCCAGCAGCCCCTCCGGGGGGGGCGCAACTAATGAAAAA.

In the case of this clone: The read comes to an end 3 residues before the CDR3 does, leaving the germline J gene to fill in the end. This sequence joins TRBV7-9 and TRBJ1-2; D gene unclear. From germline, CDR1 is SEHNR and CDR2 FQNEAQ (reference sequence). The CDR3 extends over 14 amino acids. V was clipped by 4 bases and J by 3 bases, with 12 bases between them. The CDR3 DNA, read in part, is TGTGCCAGCAGCTATAACAGAGTGGACTATGGC. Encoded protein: CASSYNRVDYG. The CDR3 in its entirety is CASSYNRVDYGYTF.